This note documents a single T cell receptor beta chain sequence. The target antigen is unknown. The beta constant-region primer was an equimolar mix of two oligonucleotides covering TRBC1 and TRBC2. Nested alpha and beta constant-region primers with the SP2 primer drove four PCR rounds on ligated cDNA. TCRdb re-analysed the UMI-ligation and nested PCR reads in MiXCR, keeping a single row per CDR3 protein. The sample records 130,000 or so distinct CDR3 sequences, around a third being singletons. CMV status came from CD4+ IFNgamma after overnight CMV lysate stimulation. These data originate in a study of naive and memory T cell subsets. Study-level findings and limits: No ground truth validated the naive and memory repertoire findings. Clonotypes here are unpaired alpha or beta chain sequences.

The germline V gene encodes CDR1 MNHNS and CDR2 SASEGT. V gave up 6 bases and J gave up 0 bases, with 14 bases separating them. The CDR3 contains 16 residues. The source is a human donor in good health. This chain uses TRBV6-1 with TRBJ1-4; tentatively, D is TRBD1 (5 bases). Source material: central memory CD4+ T cells from blood. The CDR3 DNA reads as TGTGCCAGCAGACCAAACAGGATATCAACTAATGAAAAACTGTTTTTT. As protein: CASRPNRISTNEKLFF.